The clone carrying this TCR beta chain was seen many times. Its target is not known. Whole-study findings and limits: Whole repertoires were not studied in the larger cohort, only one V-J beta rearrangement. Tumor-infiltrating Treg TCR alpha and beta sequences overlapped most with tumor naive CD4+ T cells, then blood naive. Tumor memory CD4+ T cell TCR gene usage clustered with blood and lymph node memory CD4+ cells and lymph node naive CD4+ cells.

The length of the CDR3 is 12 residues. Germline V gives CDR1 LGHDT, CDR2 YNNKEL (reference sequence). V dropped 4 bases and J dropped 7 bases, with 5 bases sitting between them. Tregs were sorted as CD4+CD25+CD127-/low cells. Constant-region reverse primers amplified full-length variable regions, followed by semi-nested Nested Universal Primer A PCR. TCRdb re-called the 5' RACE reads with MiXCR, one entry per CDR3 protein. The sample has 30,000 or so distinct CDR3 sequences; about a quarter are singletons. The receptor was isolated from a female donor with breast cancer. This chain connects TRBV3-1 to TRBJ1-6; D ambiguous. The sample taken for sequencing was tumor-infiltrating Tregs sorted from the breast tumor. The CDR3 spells CASSLLNSPLHF. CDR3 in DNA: TGTGCCAGCAGCCTACTCAATTCACCCCTCCACTTT.